These T cell receptor beta chains were read from a single sample in a study of blood T cell repertoires in COVID-19. The assay was immunoSEQ multiplex PCR, and TCRdb's table has in-frame clones only and misses some. This sample carries 250,000 to 300,000 clones, 89% of them seen once, and the ten largest clones take under 2.5%. The material sequenced was peripheral blood. These receptor sequences come from a man between 50 and 59 years old with acute or convalescent COVID-19. The conserved cysteine and the conserved F or W are not part of the CDR3 here. The order of the fields is V gene, CDR3 protein.

>TRBV6-5
ASSQGYTNYGYT
>TRBV5-5
ASSPWTGQYEQY
>TRBV4-1
ASSPRTSGGVSDTQY
>TRBV19
ASSVRTGELF
>TRBV11-2
ASSVLQGSTNEKLF
>TRBV2
ASRETPGSYNEQF
>TRBV5-1
ASSRDGTRGTDTQY
>TRBV27
ASSPRSRGPNTGELF
>TRBV20-1
SARGDTEAF
>TRBV20-1
SASQGTFEAF
>TRBV19
ASSPEGEYGYT
>TRBV6-5
ASSLSLAYNEQF
>TRBV27
ASSPRGGPETQY
>TRBV15
ATSANYNSPLH
>TRBV5-8
ASRIREGFWDTQY
>TRBV12-3/TRBV12-4
ASSYGQDYEQY
>TRBV10-1
ASAGTSGGIDNEQF
>TRBV12-5
ASGQGLGGDTQY
>TRBV9
ASSPRGRGNTEAF
>TRBV5-5
ASSLGRGTDTQY
>TRBV11-2
ASSLGEQGARDIQY
>TRBV5-4
ASREGTGAEAF
>TRBV18
ASSPGEKLF
>TRBV18
ASSPIRESSNQPQH
>TRBV30
ALQGIANTEAF
>TRBV4-1
ASSQDADILRVLT
>TRBV7-2
ASSLGWGGDTQY
>TRBV5-4
ASSLAGGLVGELF
>TRBV5-1
ASSLSGGETQY
>TRBV21-1
ASSKEGDRDGYT
>TRBV6-5
ASSSAGTGPYEQY
>TRBV7-2
ASTIDLAGAYNEQF
>TRBV24-1
ATSDPGGYNEQF
>TRBV19
ASSLGETYGYT
>TRBV19
ASSITGVGNTIY
>TRBV3-1/TRBV3-2
ASSQDPPVAISTDTQY
>TRBV12-3/TRBV12-4
ASSLPAGNEQF
>TRBV30
AWSATGGPNTEAF
>TRBV5-1
ASSLGPESLPYGQY
>TRBV19
ASSRGLRQGSSEQY
>TRBV30
ASGDANTEAF
>TRBV11-3
ASSLYGNEQF
>TRBV18
ASSPSAYNSSTNEKLF
>TRBV29-1
SVLTGGLEKLF
>TRBV6-5
ASSLRTGTTEAF
>TRBV7-3
ASSLSSGRDGYT
>TRBV6-5
ASGWWESNQPQH
>TRBV9
ASSVAGGETQY